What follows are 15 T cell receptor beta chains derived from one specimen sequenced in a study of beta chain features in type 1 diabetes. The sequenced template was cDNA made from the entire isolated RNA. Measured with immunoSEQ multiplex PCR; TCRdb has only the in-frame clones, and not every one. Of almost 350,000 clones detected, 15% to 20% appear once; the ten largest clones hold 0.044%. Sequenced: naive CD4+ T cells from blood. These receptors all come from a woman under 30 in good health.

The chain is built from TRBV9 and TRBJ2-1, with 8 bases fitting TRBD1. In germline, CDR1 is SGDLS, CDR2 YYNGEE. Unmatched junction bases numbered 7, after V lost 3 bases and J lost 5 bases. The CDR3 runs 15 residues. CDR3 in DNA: TGTGCCAGCAGCGCCCGACAGGGGACGCACAATGAGCAGTTCTTC. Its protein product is CASSARQGTHNEQFF. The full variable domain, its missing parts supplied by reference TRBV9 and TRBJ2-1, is DSGVTQTPKHLITATGQRVTLRCSPRSGDLSVYWYQQSLDQGLQFLIQYYNGEERAKGNILERFSAQQFPDLHSELNLSSLELGDSALYFCASSARQGTHNEQFFGPGTRLTVL.

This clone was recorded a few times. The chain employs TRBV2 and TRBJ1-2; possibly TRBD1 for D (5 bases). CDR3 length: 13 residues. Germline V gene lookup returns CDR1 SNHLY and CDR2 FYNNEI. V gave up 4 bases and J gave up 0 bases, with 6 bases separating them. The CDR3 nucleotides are TGTGCCAGCAGTGGACAGTCTAACTATGGCTACACCTTC. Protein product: CASSGQSNYGYTF.

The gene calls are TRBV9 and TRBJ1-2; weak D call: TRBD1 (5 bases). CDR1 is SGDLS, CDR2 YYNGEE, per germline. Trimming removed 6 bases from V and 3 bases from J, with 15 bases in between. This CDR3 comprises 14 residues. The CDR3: CASTLRSRDYGYTF. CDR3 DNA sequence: TGTGCCAGCACCCTTAGGTCCAGGGACTATGGCTACACCTTC.

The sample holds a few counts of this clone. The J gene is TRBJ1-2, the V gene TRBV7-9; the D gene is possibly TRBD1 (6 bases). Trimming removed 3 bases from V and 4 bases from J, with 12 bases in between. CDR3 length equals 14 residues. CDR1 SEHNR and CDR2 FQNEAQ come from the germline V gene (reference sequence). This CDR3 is CASSLVDSFYGYTF. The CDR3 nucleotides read TGTGCCAGCAGCTTGGTGGACAGCTTCTATGGCTACACCTTC.

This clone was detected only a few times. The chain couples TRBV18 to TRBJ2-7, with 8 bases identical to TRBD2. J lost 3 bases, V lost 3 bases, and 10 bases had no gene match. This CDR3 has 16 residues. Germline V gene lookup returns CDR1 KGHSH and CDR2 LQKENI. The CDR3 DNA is TGTGCCAGCTCACCGGCGGGCCCAGCGGGAGACTACGAGCAGTACTTC. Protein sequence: CASSPAGPAGDYEQYF.

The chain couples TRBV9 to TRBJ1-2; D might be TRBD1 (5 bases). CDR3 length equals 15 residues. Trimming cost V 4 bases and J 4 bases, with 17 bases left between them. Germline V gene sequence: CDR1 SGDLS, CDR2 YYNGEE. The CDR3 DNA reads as TGTGCCAGCAGCTCCAGGGTTTCCGTGAGCTATGGCTACACCTTC. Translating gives CASSSRVSVSYGYTF.

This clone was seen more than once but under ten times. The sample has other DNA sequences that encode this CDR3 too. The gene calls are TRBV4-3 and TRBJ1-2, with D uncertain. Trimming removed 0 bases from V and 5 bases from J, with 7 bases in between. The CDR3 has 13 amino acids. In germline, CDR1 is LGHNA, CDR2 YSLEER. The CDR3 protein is CASSQERGYGYTF. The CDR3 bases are TGCGCCAGCAGCCAAGAGCGCGGATATGGCTACACCTTC.

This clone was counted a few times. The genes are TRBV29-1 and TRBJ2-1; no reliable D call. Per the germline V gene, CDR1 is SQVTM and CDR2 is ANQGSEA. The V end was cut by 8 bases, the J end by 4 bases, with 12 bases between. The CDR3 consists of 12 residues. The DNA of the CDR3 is TGCAGCTCAGTGGCCTTGTACAATGAGCAGTTCTTC. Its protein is CSSVALYNEQFF.

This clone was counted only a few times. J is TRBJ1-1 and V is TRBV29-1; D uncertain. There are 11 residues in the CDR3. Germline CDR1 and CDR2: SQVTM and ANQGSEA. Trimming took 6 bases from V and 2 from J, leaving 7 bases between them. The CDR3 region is CSVIRNTEAFF. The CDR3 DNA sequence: TGCAGCGTGATCAGAAACACTGAAGCTTTCTTT.

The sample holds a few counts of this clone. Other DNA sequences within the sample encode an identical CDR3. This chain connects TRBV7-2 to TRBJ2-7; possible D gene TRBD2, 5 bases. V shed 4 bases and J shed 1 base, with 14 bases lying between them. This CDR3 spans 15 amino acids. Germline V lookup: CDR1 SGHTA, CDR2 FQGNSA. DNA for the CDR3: TGTGCCAGCAGCTCTCAAAGCGGAGGATCCTACGAGCAGTACTTC. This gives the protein CASSSQSGGSYEQYF.

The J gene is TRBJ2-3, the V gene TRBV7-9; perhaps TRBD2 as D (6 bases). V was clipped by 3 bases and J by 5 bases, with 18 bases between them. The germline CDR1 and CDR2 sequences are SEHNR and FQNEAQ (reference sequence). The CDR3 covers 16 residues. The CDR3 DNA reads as TGTGCCAGCAGCTTCCATAGCGGCGGAATCAGAGATACGCAGTATTTT. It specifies CASSFHSGGIRDTQYF.

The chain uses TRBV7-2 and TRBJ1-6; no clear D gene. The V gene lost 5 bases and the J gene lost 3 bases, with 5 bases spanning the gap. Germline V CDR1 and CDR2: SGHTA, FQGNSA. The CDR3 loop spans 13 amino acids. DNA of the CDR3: TGTGCCAGCAGCGAGGGCTATAATTCACCCCTCCACTTT. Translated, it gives CASSEGYNSPLHF.

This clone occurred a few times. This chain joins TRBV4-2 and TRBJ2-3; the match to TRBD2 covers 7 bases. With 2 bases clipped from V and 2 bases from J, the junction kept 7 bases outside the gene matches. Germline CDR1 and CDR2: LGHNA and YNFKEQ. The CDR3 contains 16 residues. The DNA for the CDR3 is TGTGCCAGCAGCCAAACGACTAGCTACCCCACAGATACGCAGTATTTT. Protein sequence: CASSQTTSYPTDTQYF.

The CDR3 DNA is TGCAGTGCTAACGGGGGGCACGAGCAGTACTTC. Its translation: CSANGGHEQYF. This chain joins TRBV20-1 and TRBJ2-7, with a weak D call TRBD2 (7 bases). Germline CDR1 DFQATT, CDR2 SNEGSKA (reference sequence). V lost 4 bases to trimming and J lost 5 bases, with 9 bases between them. This CDR3 has 11 amino acids.

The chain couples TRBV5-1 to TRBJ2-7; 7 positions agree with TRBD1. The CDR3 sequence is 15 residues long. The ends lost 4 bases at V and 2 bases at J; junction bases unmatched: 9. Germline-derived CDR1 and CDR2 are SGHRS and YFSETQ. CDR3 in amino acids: CASSRDRATPYEQYF. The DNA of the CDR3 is TGCGCCAGCAGCCGAGACAGGGCGACTCCCTACGAGCAGTACTTC.